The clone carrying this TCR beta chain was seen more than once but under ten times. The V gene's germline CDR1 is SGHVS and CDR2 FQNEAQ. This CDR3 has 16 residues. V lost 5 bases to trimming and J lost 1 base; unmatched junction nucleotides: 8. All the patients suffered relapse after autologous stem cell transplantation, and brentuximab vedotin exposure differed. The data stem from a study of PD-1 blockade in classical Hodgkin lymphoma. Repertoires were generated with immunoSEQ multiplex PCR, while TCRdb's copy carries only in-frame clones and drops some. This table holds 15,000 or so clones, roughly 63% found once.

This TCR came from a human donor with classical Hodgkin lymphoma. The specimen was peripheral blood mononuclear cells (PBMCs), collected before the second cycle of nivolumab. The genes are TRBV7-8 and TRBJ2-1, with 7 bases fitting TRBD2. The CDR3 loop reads CASSRDYILSYNEQFF. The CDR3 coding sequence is TGTGCCAGCAGCCGGGACTACATCCTTTCCTACAATGAGCAGTTCTTC.